This T cell receptor beta chain was retrieved from a study of blood T cells in healthy people across ages. The authors ran a second PCR of roughly 6 to 12 cycles using a sample-barcoded 5' primer and a J-beta primer mix. In TCRdb, the 5' RACE reads were re-called with MiXCR into one record per CDR3 protein. The sample has approximately 2,000,000 distinct CDR3 sequences, about 39% seen once. The CDR3 length is 12 residues. Germline CDR1 reads ENHRY; CDR2 reads SYGVKD. The source is a human donor in good health. Sequencing was performed on blood. This sequence joins TRBV10-3 and TRBJ2-7, with a tentative D call TRBD1 (5 bases). TRBJ2-5 explains the end of the DNA better; the J call may be wrong. CDR3 bases: TGTGCCATCAGGGGGCTAACGGAGACCCAGTACTTC. Translated, it gives CAIRGLTETQYF.